The 26 T cell receptor beta chains in this list originate from one sample, sequenced in a study of T cells in Graves' hyperthyroidism and ophthalmopathy. TCR beta CDR3 sequences were amplified from RNA transcripts. During a first-round RT-PCR of the TCR CDR3, the HTBI primer set was used. Via MiXCR, TCRdb re-called the multiplex PCR reads, giving one row per CDR3 protein. Of nearly 600,000 distinct CDR3 sequences listed, approximately 13% were seen once; the top ten hold 5% to 7%. What was sequenced was blood. The receptors were sampled from a woman under 40 with Graves' hyperthyroidism that later progressed to Graves' ophthalmopathy.

This clonotype has a handful of counts. This chain joins TRBV12-3 or TRBV12-4 and TRBJ2-3; 8 bases match TRBD2. The CDR3 is 17 amino acids. V dropped 3 bases and J dropped 7; count of bases not matched to a gene: 15. The CDR3 spells CASSFGSGGPNSHTQYF. The CDR3 DNA follows: TGTGCCAGCAGTTTCGGGTCGGGAGGGCCAAATAGTCATACGCAGTATTTT.

This clonotype has ten or more counts. J is TRBJ2-7 and V is TRBV2; D possibly corresponds to TRBD1 (5 bases). The germline CDR1 and CDR2 sequences are SNHLY and FYNNEI. The V end lost 4 bases, the J end lost 2 bases, and 12 bases lay between the germline ends. CDR3 size: 14 residues. CDR3 sequence: CASSVSDSAYEQYF. CDR3 nucleotide sequence: TGTGCCAGCAGTGTGTCCGACAGTGCCTACGAGCAGTACTTC.

This clonotype was detected many times. The chain carries TRBV7-9 and TRBJ2-7; a weak D match, TRBD1 (6 bases). The germline V gene has CDR1 SEHNR and CDR2 FQNEAQ (reference sequence). This CDR3 has 14 residues. V dropped 4 bases and J dropped 6 bases, with 16 bases sitting between them. The CDR3 here is CASSSPGHPLEQYF. The CDR3 DNA is TGTGCCAGCAGCTCGCCGGGACACCCCCTCGAGCAGTACTTC.

This clonotype has ten or more counts. This chain uses TRBV29-1 with TRBJ2-1; 7 bases agree with TRBD1. Germline CDR1 and CDR2: SQVTM and ANQGSEA. CDR3 length: 14 residues. The V segment lost 7 bases and the J segment 0 bases; nucleotides outside the gene matches: 6. The CDR3 loop is CSARGISSYNEQFF. The CDR3 coding sequence is TGCAGCGCCAGGGGGATAAGCTCCTACAATGAGCAGTTCTTC.

There are many counts of this clonotype. The chain joins TRBV11-2 to TRBJ2-5; D gene ambiguous. The CDR3 consists of 10 residues. Per germline, CDR1 SGHAT and CDR2 FQNNGV. Trimming took 2 bases from V and 6 from J, leaving 1 base between them. This chain's CDR3 is CASSLKTQYF. For the CDR3, the DNA is TGTGCCAGCAGCTTAAAGACCCAGTACTTC.

At least ten counts were recorded for this clonotype. The chain recombines TRBV5-5 with TRBJ1-3; D not resolved. The length of the CDR3 is 14 residues. From germline, CDR1 is SGHKS and CDR2 YYEKEE (reference sequence). Trimming shortened V by 0 bases and J by 4 bases, and 8 bases separated the two germline ends. DNA for the CDR3: TGTGCCAGCAGCTTGGATGGTGCCGGAAACACCATATATTTT. Translation: CASSLDGAGNTIYF.

The chain carries TRBV6-2 or TRBV6-3 and TRBJ2-2, with a possible D match to TRBD2 (5 bases). Germline V gives CDR1 MNHEY, CDR2 SVGEGT. The CDR3 is 14 residues long. Trimming shortened V by 6 bases and J by 4 bases, and 12 bases separated the two germline ends. In DNA, the CDR3 is TGTGCCAGCAGACTAGTCGCGGGCACCGGGGAGCTGTTTTTT. It yields the protein CASRLVAGTGELFF.

This clonotype appeared a few times. The chain recombines TRBV7-8 with TRBJ2-7; TRBD1 or TRBD2 may be the D gene (6 bases each). The CDR3 is 13 amino acids. V lost 6 bases, J lost 4 bases, and 13 bases lay in between. The germline V gene encodes CDR1 SGHVS and CDR2 FQNEAQ. The CDR3 sequence is CASRLRGEYEQYF. The CDR3 DNA reads as TGTGCCAGCAGACTAAGGGGGGAGTACGAGCAGTACTTC. Filled out from reference TRBV7-8 and TRBJ2-7, the complete variable domain reads GAGVSQSPRYKVAKRGQDVALRCDPISGHVSLFWYQQALGQGPEFLTYFQNEAQLDKSGLPSDRFFAERPEGSVSTLKIQRTQQEDSAVYLCASRLRGEYEQYFGPGTRLTVT.

Many counts were recorded for this clonotype. The rearrangement joins TRBV24-1 to TRBJ2-3; D is undetermined. Trimming pared 5 bases from V and 3 bases from J, leaving 14 bases between. Germline V gene lookup returns CDR1 KGHDR and CDR2 SFDVKD. The CDR3 is 15 amino acids. The CDR3 loop is CATSAPGTPTDTQYF. The CDR3 DNA follows: TGTGCCACCAGTGCCCCTGGTACCCCAACAGATACGCAGTATTTT.

This clonotype has a count of ten or more. The chain employs TRBV9 and TRBJ2-4; maybe TRBD2 (6 bases). The CDR3 totals 17 residues. Trimming cost V 3 bases and J 0 bases, with 16 bases left between them. Germline values: CDR1 SGDLS, CDR2 YYNGEE. The DNA of the CDR3 is TGTGCCAGCAGCGGAGGAGGGAGCGAACTAGCCAAAAACATTCAGTACTTC. Translation: CASSGGGSELAKNIQYF.

This clonotype was recorded a few times. The chain uses TRBV5-1 and TRBJ2-5; TRBD2 matches at 10 bases. From germline, CDR1 is SGHRS and CDR2 YFSETQ. The CDR3 loop spans 18 amino acids. The trim removed 0 bases at V and 5 bases at J, leaving 13 bases unmatched. The DNA of the CDR3 is TGCGCCAGCAGCTTGGCCAGTTCGGCTAGCGGGAGTAGGGAGACCCAGTACTTC. Protein sequence: CASSLASSASGSRETQYF.

Turning to this clonotype: A single base separates this from a much larger clone, so it may be a read error. V gene TRBV19 combines with J gene TRBJ2-3; TRBD2 might be the D (5 bases). V was clipped by 5 bases and J by 3 bases, with 15 bases between them. Germline CDR1 is LNHDA and CDR2 is SQIVND (reference sequence). This CDR3 is 15 amino acids long. The CDR3 loop is CASSFTTRGTDTQYF. The DNA of the CDR3 is TGTGCCAGTAGTTTCACGACGAGAGGGACAGATACGCAGTATTTT.

Note on this clonotype: One base away lies a much larger clone, so this may be a sequencing read error. The chain's CDR3 is CASSLGRSGDYTYNEQFF. The CDR3 nucleotides read TGTGCCAGCAGCTTGGGCAGGTCGGGAGATTACACCTACAATGAGCAGTTCTTC. The rearrangement links TRBV5-6 to TRBJ2-1, with D possibly TRBD2 on 6 matching bases. Trimming shortened V by 0 bases and J by 2 bases, and 18 bases separated the two germline ends. Germline CDR1 SGHDT, CDR2 YYEEEE. The CDR3 is 18 amino acids.

V is TRBV19 and J is TRBJ1-1, with D unresolved. Germline V lookup: CDR1 LNHDA, CDR2 SQIVND (reference sequence). Trimming left V 1 base short and J 11 bases short, with 11 bases between. CDR3 length equals 12 residues. This chain's CDR3 is CASSIALGGAFF. Written as DNA, the CDR3 is TGTGCCAGTAGTATAGCCCTTGGCGGGGCTTTCTTT.

The V call is TRBV20-1, the J call TRBJ2-7, with TRBD1 as a possible D gene (6 bases). Germline V gene data show CDR1 as DFQATT and CDR2 as SNEGSKA (reference sequence). The germline V and J ends were trimmed by 2 bases and 0 bases, with 11 bases remaining between them. This CDR3 comprises 14 residues. The CDR3 coding sequence is TGCAGTGCTAGACCCAGGGGCAACTCCTACGAGCAGTACTTC. Protein: CSARPRGNSYEQYF.

At least ten counts were recorded for this clonotype. The gene calls are TRBV11-2 and TRBJ1-2, with D maybe TRBD1 (5 bases). V was shortened by 0 bases and J by 10 bases, with 12 bases between the two germline ends. Looked up from germline, CDR1 is SGHAT and CDR2 is FQNNGV. The CDR3 covers 13 residues. Here the CDR3 reads CASSLDRVRVYTF. The CDR3 region has the DNA TGTGCCAGCAGCTTAGACCGGGTCAGGGTCTACACCTTC.

This rearrangement joins TRBV3-1 to TRBJ1-4, with 7 bases matching TRBD1. This CDR3 is built from 14 residues. Germline-derived CDR1 and CDR2 are LGHDT and YNNKEL (reference sequence). Trimming cost V 1 base and J 7 bases; bases outside gene matches: 3. CDR3 sequence reads: CASSQVGTAEKLFF. CDR3 coding DNA: TGTGCCAGCAGCCAAGTTGGGACAGCTGAAAAACTGTTTTTT. Filled out from reference TRBV3-1 and TRBJ1-4, the complete variable domain reads DTAVSQTPKYLVTQMGNDKSIKCEQNLGHDTMYWYKQDSKKFLKIMFSYNNKELIINETVPNRFSPKSPDKAHLNLHINSLELGDSAVYFCASSQVGTAEKLFFGSGTQLSVL.

J is TRBJ1-3 and V is TRBV5-1; the match to TRBD1 covers 12 bases. The V and J ends lost 0 bases and 4 bases, in that order; junction bases with no gene match: 5. Per the germline V gene, CDR1 is SGHRS and CDR2 is YFSETQ. The CDR3 consists of 17 residues. The CDR3 loop is CASSLEGQGAEGNTIYF. The CDR3 bases are TGCGCCAGCAGCTTGGAGGGACAGGGGGCAGAAGGAAACACCATATATTTT.

This clonotype was observed many times. The chain has TRBV24-1 and TRBJ2-5; 10 nucleotides align to TRBD2. The V segment lost 3 bases and the J segment 2 bases; nucleotides outside the gene matches: 11. Germline values: CDR1 KGHDR, CDR2 SFDVKD. The length of the CDR3 is 18 residues. CDR3 in amino acids: CATSDPKPSGGPQETQYF. The CDR3 nucleotides are TGTGCCACCAGTGATCCCAAACCTAGCGGGGGACCTCAAGAGACCCAGTACTTC.

The CDR3 DNA is TGTGCCAGCAGCTTAGAGGTTGGGTCCCCGCCTTTCACAGATACGCAGTATTTT. Protein: CASSLEVGSPPFTDTQYF. The chain recombines TRBV7-9 with TRBJ2-3; D is ambiguous. This CDR3 is built from 18 residues. Germline CDR1 reads SEHNR; CDR2 reads FQNEAQ (reference sequence). V was shortened by 1 base and J by 2 bases, with 19 bases between the two germline ends.

Remarks on this clonotype: A much larger clonotype is one base distant, so this may be a read error. The chain couples TRBV20-1 to TRBJ1-1; D gene unclear. Per germline, CDR1 DFQATT and CDR2 SNEGSKA (reference sequence). CDR3 length: 14 amino acids. Trimming took 1 base from V and 1 from J, leaving 10 bases between them. CDR3 coding DNA: TGCAGTGCTAGAGCGGGAGCGGAGAACACTGAAGCTTTCTTT. This gives the protein CSARAGAENTEAFF.

With regard to this clonotype: This clone may be a read error of a much larger clone one base away. The rearrangement links TRBV6-1 to TRBJ2-2; 9 positions match TRBD1. The J segment lost 7 bases and the V segment lost 3 bases, leaving 9 bases of the junction unmatched. The V gene's germline CDR1 is MNHNS and CDR2 SASEGT. The CDR3 is made up of 16 amino acids. The DNA of the CDR3 is TGTGCCAGCAGTGAGGCCGGGACAGGGCTTGGCGGGGAGCTGTTTTTT. It codes for CASSEAGTGLGGELFF.

With respect to this clonotype: Just one base apart from a much larger clone, this may be a read error. The rearrangement links TRBV19 to TRBJ2-6; the D gene is possibly TRBD1 (6 bases). CDR3 length: 16 residues. Trimming stripped 6 bases from V and 2 bases from J, with 14 bases between. Germline V gene sequence: CDR1 LNHDA, CDR2 SQIVND (reference sequence). This CDR3 is CASRRDTYPGANVLTF. CDR3 DNA sequence: TGTGCCAGTAGGAGGGACACGTACCCTGGGGCCAACGTCCTGACTTTC. The entire variable domain, with the rest obtained from reference TRBV19 and TRBJ2-6, is as follows: DGGITQSPKYLFRKEGQNVTLSCEQNLNHDAMYWYRQDPGQGLRLIYYSQIVNDFQKGDIAEGYSVSREKKESFPLTVTSAQKNPTAFYLCASRRDTYPGANVLTFGAGSRLTVL.

The chain has TRBV28 and TRBJ1-3, with D maybe TRBD1 (6 bases). The CDR3 extends over 15 amino acids. Germline CDR1 reads MDHEN; CDR2 reads SYDVKM. V was pared by 2 bases and J by 2 bases, with 10 bases between. The CDR3 region has the DNA TGTGCCAGCAGTTTAGACAGGAGTACTGGAAACACCATATATTTT. Translation: CASSLDRSTGNTIYF.

This clonotype appeared a few times. This chain's CDR3 is CSQRGREREYNEQYF. The CDR3 DNA reads as TGCAGCCAGAGGGGGCGGGAGCGGGAGTACAACGAGCAGTACTTC. This chain links TRBV29-1 with TRBJ2-7; weak D call: TRBD2 (8 bases). V was pared by 8 bases and J by 5 bases, with 25 bases between. This CDR3 contains 15 residues. Germline assignment: CDR1 SQVTM and CDR2 ANQGSEA.

This clonotype has a count of ten or more. V and J are TRBV2 and TRBJ1-6, with a tentative D call TRBD1 (5 bases). Germline lookup yields CDR1 SNHLY and CDR2 FYNNEI. V was pared by 4 bases and J by 11 bases, with 9 bases between. The CDR3 totals 12 residues. The CDR3 reads CASSVGETPLHF. CDR3 DNA: TGTGCCAGCAGTGTGGGGGAAACACCCCTCCACTTT.